This T cell receptor (beta chain) derives from a study of regulatory T cells in long-lasting Graves disease. Combining iRepertoire HTBI primers with Arm-PCR of CDR3 regions, the authors built TCR beta libraries. MiXCR, run by TCRdb on the multiplex PCR reads, gives a single entry per CDR3 protein. Altogether around 460,000 distinct CDR3 sequences are present, about 22% being singletons, with the ten largest covering 6.5% to 9%. The sample's time point: persistent/refractory GD, antithyroid drugs over 5 years with positive TRAb. RNA isolated from PBMCs was used to make the TCR library. The table lists this clonotype with many counts. The CDR3 contains 11 residues. V lost 4 bases and J lost 7; bases outside the gene matches: 4. Germline CDR1 SQVTM, CDR2 ANQGSEA.

The V call is TRBV29-1, the J call TRBJ2-7; 7 bases match TRBD2. The TCR originated in a female donor with Graves disease. The material sequenced was peripheral blood mononuclear cells (PBMCs), taken when the disease was refractory, from a patient treated with antithyroid drugs. CDR3 nucleotides: TGCAGCGTTGTGGTGGGGGGGGAGCAGTACTTC. This gives the protein CSVVVGGEQYF.